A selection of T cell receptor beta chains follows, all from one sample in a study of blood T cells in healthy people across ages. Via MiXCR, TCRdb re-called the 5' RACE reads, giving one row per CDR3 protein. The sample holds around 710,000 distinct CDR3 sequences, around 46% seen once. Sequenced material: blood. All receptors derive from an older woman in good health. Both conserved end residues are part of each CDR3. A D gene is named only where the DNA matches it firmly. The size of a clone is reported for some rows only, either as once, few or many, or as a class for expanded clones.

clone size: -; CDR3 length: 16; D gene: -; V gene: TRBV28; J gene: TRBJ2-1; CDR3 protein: CASIPSTGGSYNEQFF; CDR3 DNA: TGTGCCAGCATTCCGTCGACAGGCGGCTCCTACAATGAGCAGTTCTTC
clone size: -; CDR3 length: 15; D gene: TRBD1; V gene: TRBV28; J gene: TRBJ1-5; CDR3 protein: CASSSGQGANQPQHF; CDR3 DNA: TGTGCCAGCAGTTCCGGACAGGGTGCAAATCAGCCCCAGCATTTT
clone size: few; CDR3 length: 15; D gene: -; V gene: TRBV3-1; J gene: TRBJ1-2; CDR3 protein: CASSQDRSGLYGYTF; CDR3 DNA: TGTGCCAGCAGCCAAGATCGCTCGGGACTCTATGGCTACACCTTC
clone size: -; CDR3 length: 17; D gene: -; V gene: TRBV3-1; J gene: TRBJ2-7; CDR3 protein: CASSQDWGVQGVYEQYF; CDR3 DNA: TGTGCCAGCAGCCAAGATTGGGGTGTGCAGGGAGTTTACGAGCAGTACTTC
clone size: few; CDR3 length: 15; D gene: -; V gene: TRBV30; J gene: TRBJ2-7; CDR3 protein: CAWSLGSAKTYEQYF; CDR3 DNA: TGTGCCTGGAGTCTAGGCTCCGCTAAGACCTACGAGCAGTACTTC
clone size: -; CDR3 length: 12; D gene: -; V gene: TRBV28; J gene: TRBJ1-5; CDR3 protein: CASRADWQPQHF; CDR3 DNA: TGTGCCAGCAGAGCAGACTGGCAACCCCAGCATTTT
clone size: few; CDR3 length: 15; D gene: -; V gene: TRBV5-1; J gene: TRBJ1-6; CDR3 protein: CASSLEARGNSPLHF; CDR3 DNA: TGCGCCAGCAGCTTGGAGGCTAGGGGTAATTCACCCCTCCACTTT
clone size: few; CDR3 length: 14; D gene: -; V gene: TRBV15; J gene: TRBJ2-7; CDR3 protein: CATSRADSSYEQYF; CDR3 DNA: TGTGCCACCAGTAGGGCGGACTCTAGCTACGAGCAGTACTTC
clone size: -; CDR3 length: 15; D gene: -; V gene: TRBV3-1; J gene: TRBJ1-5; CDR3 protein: CASSQAFLRDQPQHF; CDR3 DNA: TGTGCCAGCAGCCAAGCTTTCCTAAGGGATCAGCCCCAGCATTTT
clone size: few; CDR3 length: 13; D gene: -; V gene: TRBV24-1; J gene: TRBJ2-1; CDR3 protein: CATSDVDSKEQFF; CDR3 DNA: TGTGCCACCAGTGATGTTGACTCAAAAGAGCAGTTCTTC
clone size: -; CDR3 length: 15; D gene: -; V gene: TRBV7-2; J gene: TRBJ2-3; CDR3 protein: CASSPAHQRGDTQYF; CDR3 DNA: TGTGCCAGCAGCCCGGCCCATCAAAGGGGAGATACGCAGTATTTT
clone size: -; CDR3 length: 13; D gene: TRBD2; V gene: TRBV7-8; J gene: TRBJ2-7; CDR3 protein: CASSDIRGGEQYF; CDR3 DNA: TGTGCCAGCAGCGATATTCGCGGGGGGGAGCAGTACTTC
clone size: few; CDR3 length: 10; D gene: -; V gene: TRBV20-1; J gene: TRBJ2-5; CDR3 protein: CSAREKTQYF; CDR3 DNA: TGCAGTGCTAGAGAAAAGACCCAGTACTTC
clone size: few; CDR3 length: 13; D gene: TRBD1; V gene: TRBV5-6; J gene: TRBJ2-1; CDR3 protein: CASSVGQGNEQFF; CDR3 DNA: TGTGCCAGCAGCGTAGGACAGGGCAATGAGCAGTTCTTC
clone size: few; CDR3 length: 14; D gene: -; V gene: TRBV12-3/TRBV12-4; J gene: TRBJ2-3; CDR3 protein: CASSLALGTVTQYF; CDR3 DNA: TGTGCCAGCAGTTTAGCTCTGGGGACGGTTACGCAGTATTTT
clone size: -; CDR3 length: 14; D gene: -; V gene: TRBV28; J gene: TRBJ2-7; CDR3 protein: CASGWRESYNEQYF; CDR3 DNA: TGTGCCAGCGGTTGGAGGGAGAGCTACAATGAGCAGTACTTC
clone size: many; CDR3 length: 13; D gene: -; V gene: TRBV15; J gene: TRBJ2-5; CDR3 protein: CATSREKRETQYF; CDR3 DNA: TGTGCCACCAGCAGAGAGAAGAGGGAGACCCAGTACTTC
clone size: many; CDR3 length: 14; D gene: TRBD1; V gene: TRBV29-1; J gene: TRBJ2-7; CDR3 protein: CSVRRTGGSYEQYF; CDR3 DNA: TGCAGCGTCCGCCGGACAGGGGGCTCCTACGAGCAGTACTTC
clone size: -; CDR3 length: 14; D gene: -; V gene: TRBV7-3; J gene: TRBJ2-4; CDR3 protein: CASSLVAGQDIQYF; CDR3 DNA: TGCGCCAGCAGCTTGGTGGCAGGTCAAGACATTCAGTACTTC
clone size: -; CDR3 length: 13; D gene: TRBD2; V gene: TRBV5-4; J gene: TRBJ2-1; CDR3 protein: CATGTSEYNEQFF; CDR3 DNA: TGTGCCACCGGGACTAGCGAATACAATGAGCAGTTCTTC
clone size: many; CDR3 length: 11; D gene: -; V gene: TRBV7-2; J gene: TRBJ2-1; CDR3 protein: CASSQGSGQFF; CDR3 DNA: TGTGCCAGCAGCCAGGGGTCGGGGCAGTTCTTC
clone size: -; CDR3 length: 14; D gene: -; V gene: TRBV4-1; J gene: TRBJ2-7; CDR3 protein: CASSQTESPYEQYF; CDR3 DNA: TGCGCCAGCAGCCAGACAGAATCCCCCTACGAGCAGTACTTC